This T cell receptor beta chain came from a study of T-cell memory formation after mild COVID-19 (dated by TCRdb to 2020 to 2023). About the investigation overall: TCR sequence clusters from the two donors were largely donor specific. In two donors, T-cell clones that expanded and contracted after mild COVID-19 were followed by sequencing TCRalpha and TCRbeta repertoires longitudinally. Two young, previously healthy adult volunteers made up the cohort, one male and one female.

The germline ends are 14 bases apart after V is trimmed by 3 bases and J by 2 bases. In the germline V gene (reference sequence), CDR1 corresponds to DFQATT and CDR2 to SNEGSKA. From the cysteine through the phenylalanine, the CDR3 covers 15 amino acids. Only CDR3 DNA is held: 45 bases, read in frame from base 1. PBMCs were isolated by Ficoll-Paque density gradient centrifugation. In the case of this clonotype: No antigen is known for it. No quality values exist for individual bases; no much larger clone is one base distant.

Sequenced using an Illumina NovaSeq 6000. Using 5'RACE with constant-segment primers, TCRalpha and TCRbeta cDNA libraries were constructed, with sample barcodes and unique molecular identifiers added in the process. Trizol reagent was used to extract RNA from every sample. Amplification of the libraries took two PCR steps, and the second step added a second sample barcode plus Illumina TruSeq adapters. Sequencing of libraries was performed on an Illumina NovaSeq with 2 x 150 bp paired-end reads. Processing in the source paper ran as follows. Reads were demultiplexed and collapsed into UMI-guided consensus sequences with migec v1.2.7. Using mixcr v2.1.11, the UMI consensuses were aligned to TRA and TRB V and J templates and assembled into clonotypes. Clonotypes were classified as expanded or contracted when called significant by both edgeR and NoisET, with noise models trained on biological replicates. edgeR calls used a false discovery rate-adjusted p below 0.01 and a log2 fold-change threshold of 1. As an exploratory analysis of dynamics, PCA with hierarchical clustering was applied to max-normalized trajectories of the 1000 most abundant clonotypes. Separately sequenced CD4+ and CD8+ repertoires were used to assign the CD4 or CD8 phenotype of responding clones. In TCRdb, the public reads were trimmed at Q25 with fastp and aligned with MiXCR, with productive beta chains retained. One record per CDR3 amino acid sequence lists the most common genes and DNA. The V and J calls come from TCRdb's annotation, not from the publication. The sample table holds 120,000 to 150,000 distinct CDR3 sequences, of which about 19% were seen once. In total, the top ten clones hold 2% to 2.5% of the sample.

Results the study describes overall, beyond this receptor: The study covered only a couple of mild cases, and larger cohorts including severe cases with pre-infection samples were considered necessary. Some responding clones were detected in pre-infection memory, which suggested that pre-existing cross-reactive memory T cells had joined the SARS-CoV-2 response. Contracting CD4+ clones appeared mostly in the CM and EM memory subsets, whereas CD8+ clones were enriched in EMRA. Balanced CD4/CD8 phenotypes were observed for clones contracting from day 15 to 85, whereas a bias towards CD4+ was observed for a second wave of clones expanding from day 15 to 37. The second-wave clones that peaked on day 37 were not confirmed to be SARS-CoV-2 specific.

The chain is assembled from TRBV20-1 and TRBJ2-1, with TRBD1 perhaps the D gene, on 6 matching bases. This TCR was sampled from an adult woman who had mild COVID-19 (a few samples of this study predate the infection). The sample titles of this study are shuffled in the database, so cell type and time point are left out; the donor was told from shared clones. The specimen sequenced was PBMCs or a T cell subset sorted from them (not recorded which). The DNA reads as follows: TGCAGTGCTAGCAACAGGGAAAGGGCCTACAATGAGCAGTTCTTC. It encodes CSASNRERAYNEQFF.